These T cell receptor beta chains were read from a single sample in a study of CD8 T cells in ankylosing spondylitis. TCRdb reprocessed the 5' RACE reads with MiXCR, giving one entry per CDR3 protein. The table includes about 130,000 distinct CDR3 sequences, 9.5% to 12% detected once. Material: blood, either unsorted or a sorted T cell fraction (not recorded which). These receptors were obtained from a female donor with ankylosing spondylitis or in good health (not recorded which). Each CDR3 is given with its conserved first and last residue. A D gene is named only where the DNA matches it firmly. Size tells how often a clone was seen (once, few, many) or the class of an expanded clone, and some rows leave it out.

length	V	J	size	D	CDR3	DNA
14	TRBV10-3	TRBJ2-7	many	.	CAISERGWGGEQYF	TGTGCCATCAGTGAGCGGGGGTGGGGAGGCGAGCAGTACTTC
15	TRBV5-1	TRBJ2-2	.	TRBD1	CASILGTGSTGELFF	TGCGCCAGCATCTTGGGGACAGGGAGCACCGGGGAGCTGTTTTTT
14	TRBV20-1	TRBJ2-7	many	TRBD2	CSALQRERSYEQYF	TGCAGTGCACTTCAGCGGGAGCGATCCTACGAGCAGTACTTC
14	TRBV12-3/TRBV12-4	TRBJ2-4	many	.	CASSLWVGKSIQYF	TGTGCCAGCAGTTTATGGGTAGGGAAGTCCATTCAGTACTTC
16	TRBV3-1	TRBJ2-4	few	TRBD2	CASSPQAGVGQNIQYF	TGTGCCAGCAGCCCCCAGGCGGGAGTGGGCCAAAACATTCAGTACTTC
15	TRBV5-1	TRBJ2-2	many	.	CASSLVGVNTGELFF	TGCGCCAGCAGCTTGGTTGGGGTTAACACCGGGGAGCTGTTTTTT
16	TRBV28	TRBJ2-5	many	TRBD2	CASSSGSGRLQETQYF	TGTGCCAGCAGTTCAGGGAGCGGGAGGCTCCAAGAGACCCAGTACTTC
15	TRBV7-2	TRBJ1-3	.	.	CASSSSRSHGNTIYF	TGTGCCAGCAGCTCCTCCCGGAGCCATGGAAACACCATATATTTT
16	TRBV12-3/TRBV12-4	TRBJ2-5	many	TRBD2	CASSHLLAVHQETQYF	TGTGCCAGCAGTCACCTGCTAGCGGTTCATCAAGAGACCCAGTACTTC
15	TRBV5-1	TRBJ2-5	many	.	CASSLGSGYQETQYF	TGCGCCAGCAGCTTGGGTAGCGGCTACCAAGAGACCCAGTACTTC
17	TRBV12-3/TRBV12-4	TRBJ2-4	many	.	CASSPDSGFGTKNIQYF	TGTGCCAGCAGTCCAGACTCAGGCTTTGGGACCAAAAACATTCAGTACTTC
13	TRBV20-1	TRBJ2-4	many	TRBD2	CSAPASGKTIQYF	TGCAGTGCCCCGGCTAGCGGCAAAACCATTCAGTACTTC
15	TRBV5-1	TRBJ1-2	many	.	CASRSSTGNNYGYTF	TGCGCCAGCAGATCCTCAACAGGGAACAACTATGGCTACACCTTC
17	TRBV5-6	TRBJ2-3	few	TRBD2	CASSLARLAGATDTQYF	TGTGCCAGCAGCTTGGCCAGGCTAGCGGGGGCAACAGATACGCAGTATTTT
16	TRBV5-4	TRBJ2-2	.	TRBD2	CASSLRAGGGTGELFF	TGTGCCAGCAGCTTGAGGGCAGGCGGGGGGACCGGGGAGCTGTTTTTT
14	TRBV27	TRBJ1-5	many	.	CASSLRGFDQPQHF	TGTGCCAGCAGTTTACGGGGGTTCGATCAGCCCCAGCATTTT
16	TRBV12-3/TRBV12-4	TRBJ2-1	many	.	CASSPRGGTLYNEQFF	TGTGCCAGCAGCCCGCGGGGCGGGACCCTATACAATGAGCAGTTCTTC
13	TRBV5-1	TRBJ2-3	many	.	CASSQGPADTQYF	TGCGCCAGCAGCCAAGGACCGGCAGATACGCAGTATTTT
14	TRBV7-9	TRBJ1-1	many	.	CASSFSGLNTEAFF	TGTGCCAGCAGCTTCAGCGGGCTGAACACTGAAGCTTTCTTT
14	TRBV7-2	TRBJ1-2	many	.	CASSLAQGSYGYTF	TGTGCCAGCAGCTTAGCTCAGGGTTCCTATGGCTACACCTTC
11	TRBV6-5	TRBJ2-7	.	.	CASSYVREQYF	TGTGCCAGCAGTTATGTCCGCGAGCAGTACTTC
12	TRBV6-6	TRBJ2-7	many	.	CASSYSVLEQYF	TGTGCCAGCAGTTACAGTGTGCTCGAGCAGTACTTC
13	TRBV12-3/TRBV12-4	TRBJ2-2	many	.	CASSLWETGELFF	TGTGCCAGCAGTTTGTGGGAAACCGGGGAGCTGTTTTTT
13	TRBV24-1	TRBJ1-2	many	.	CATSDGENYGYTF	TGTGCCACCAGTGACGGGGAAAATTATGGCTACACCTTC
13	TRBV5-1	TRBJ2-1	many	.	CASSLDAASEQFF	TGCGCCAGCAGCTTGGATGCCGCGTCAGAGCAGTTCTTC
19	TRBV12-3/TRBV12-4	TRBJ2-5	many	TRBD2	CASSLERMSAGDFAETQYF	TGTGCCAGCAGTTTAGAACGTATGAGTGCGGGGGACTTTGCTGAGACCCAGTACTTC
15	TRBV5-1	TRBJ1-1	many	TRBD1	CASSTLQGSNTEAFF	TGCGCCAGCAGCACCTTACAGGGGTCGAACACTGAAGCTTTCTTT
14	TRBV12-3/TRBV12-4	TRBJ2-3	many	.	CASSLADPTDTQYF	TGTGCCAGCAGTTTAGCGGACCCCACAGATACGCAGTATTTT
10	TRBV29-1	TRBJ2-1	.	.	CSVDHGDQFF	TGCAGCGTTGACCACGGCGATCAGTTCTTC
17	TRBV11-3	TRBJ2-2	.	TRBD2	CASSFVGLARTTGELFF	TGTGCCAGCAGCTTTGTCGGACTAGCGAGAACTACCGGGGAGCTGTTTTTT
13	TRBV27	TRBJ2-1	.	.	CATVLGTYNEQFF	TGTGCCACCGTACTGGGGACCTACAATGAGCAGTTCTTC
13	TRBV27	TRBJ2-3	many	.	CASSLNRLNTQYF	TGTGCCAGCAGTTTAAATCGGCTGAATACGCAGTATTTT
12	TRBV10-3	TRBJ1-1	many	.	CAISGGDGEAFF	TGTGCCATCAGTGGGGGAGACGGTGAAGCTTTCTTT
11	TRBV29-1	TRBJ1-1	many	TRBD1	CSVRQGTEAFF	TGCAGCGTTCGACAGGGGACTGAAGCTTTCTTT
15	TRBV24-1	TRBJ2-3	few	.	CATQDPGTSTDTQYF	TGTGCCACTCAAGACCCAGGGACTAGCACAGATACGCAGTATTTT
16	TRBV9	TRBJ2-1	many	.	CASSVVPGGPYNEQFF	TGTGCCAGCAGCGTAGTTCCGGGGGGCCCCTACAATGAGCAGTTCTTC
15	TRBV28	TRBJ2-6	.	TRBD2	CASSSGGAGANVLTF	TGTGCCAGCAGCTCGGGGGGGGCTGGGGCCAACGTCCTGACTTTC
14	TRBV11-2	TRBJ2-7	few	.	CASTQAASGYEQYF	TGTGCCAGCACCCAAGCGGCTAGTGGGTACGAGCAGTACTTC
13	TRBV19	TRBJ1-2	few	.	CAGLGPTNYGYTF	TGTGCCGGACTCGGACCAACCAACTATGGCTACACCTTC
15	TRBV29-1	TRBJ2-5	many	.	CSVPFLDSSPETQYF	TGCAGCGTTCCCTTCCTAGACAGTTCCCCGGAGACCCAGTACTTC
14	TRBV29-1	TRBJ2-1	many	.	CSVAQASSSGEQFF	TGCAGCGTTGCCCAGGCTAGCAGCAGCGGGGAGCAGTTCTTC
15	TRBV7-6	TRBJ2-1	many	TRBD2	CASSFPGTRRNEQFF	TGTGCCAGCAGCTTTCCCGGGACTAGAAGAAATGAGCAGTTCTTC
16	TRBV7-9	TRBJ1-1	many	.	CASSLAQGIAGTEAFF	TGTGCCAGCAGCTTAGCCCAGGGGATCGCCGGGACTGAAGCTTTCTTT
16	TRBV4-2	TRBJ2-3	few	TRBD2	CASSQGASGGEDTQYF	TGTGCCAGCAGCCAAGGTGCTAGCGGGGGGGAGGATACGCAGTATTTT
15	TRBV12-3/TRBV12-4	TRBJ2-2	many	.	CASISFGGNTGELFF	TGTGCCAGCATCTCCTTCGGGGGGAACACCGGGGAGCTGTTTTTT
15	TRBV7-8	TRBJ2-3	few	.	CASSLVAGSTDTQYF	TGTGCCAGCAGCTTAGTGGCGGGTAGCACAGATACGCAGTATTTT
16	TRBV6-5	TRBJ2-1	many	.	CASSYDADRPYDEQFF	TGTGCCAGCAGTTACGACGCTGATCGCCCCTACGATGAGCAGTTCTTC
16	TRBV20-1	TRBJ2-7	many	TRBD2	CSANSRGLAFSYEQYF	TGCAGTGCTAACTCGAGGGGACTAGCGTTCTCCTACGAGCAGTACTTC
15	TRBV11-2	TRBJ2-7	.	TRBD1	CASSSTGTDAYEQYF	TGTGCCAGCAGCAGCACCGGGACAGATGCCTACGAGCAGTACTTC
13	TRBV20-1	TRBJ2-2	many	.	CSARVVVTGELFF	TGCAGTGCTAGAGTAGTGGTCACCGGGGAGCTGTTTTTT
11	TRBV29-1	TRBJ2-5	many	.	CSVEDRETQYF	TGCAGCGTTGAAGATCGTGAGACCCAGTACTTC
15	TRBV28	TRBJ2-1	.	TRBD1	CASSPAGTGRNEQFF	TGTGCCAGCAGTCCCGCCGGGACAGGGAGGAATGAGCAGTTCTTC
15	TRBV7-8	TRBJ2-1	.	TRBD2	CASSPREREFNEQFF	TGTGCCAGCAGCCCCCGGGAGCGGGAGTTCAATGAGCAGTTCTTC